The 9 T cell receptor beta chains in this list originate from one sample, sequenced in a study of early T cells in non-severe SARS-CoV-2 infection. TCRdb re-called the 5' RACE reads with MiXCR, one entry per CDR3 protein. Here the sample spans around 70,000 distinct CDR3 sequences, 12% being singletons. Sample: whole blood. Receptors were obtained from an adult who was a healthcare worker with PCR-confirmed SARS-CoV-2 infection or an uninfected control (not recorded which).

This clonotype has only a few counts. This chain connects TRBV7-9 to TRBJ1-5; 8 bases fit TRBD1. The CDR3 runs to 16 residues. Germline V gene data show CDR1 as SEHNR and CDR2 as FQNEAQ (reference sequence). The J segment lost 6 bases and the V segment lost 4 bases, leaving 11 bases of the junction unmatched. In DNA form, the CDR3 reads TGTGCCAGCAGCTCACCGGACAGGGAATTGATTCAGCCCCAGCATTTT. Amino acid sequence: CASSSPDRELIQPQHF.

V gene TRBV7-2 combines with J gene TRBJ2-2, with a tentative D call TRBD1 (6 bases). Germline assignment: CDR1 SGHTA and CDR2 FQGNSA. Between the trimmed V and J ends, which lost 5 bases and 2 bases, there was a span of 18 bases. The CDR3 runs to 17 residues. CDR3: CASSRVGRGINTGELFF. The DNA of the CDR3 is TGTGCCAGCAGCCGGGTGGGCAGGGGCATCAACACCGGGGAGCTGTTTTTT.

The sample holds many counts of this clonotype. The junction does not match germline at one end; this may be a read error. The chain has TRBV27 and TRBJ1-1; D is perhaps TRBD1 (6 bases). This CDR3 is built from 17 residues. CDR1 MNHEY and CDR2 SMNVEV come from the germline V gene (reference sequence). CDR3 sequence (DNA): TGTGCCAGCAGTTTCGGGGACACTCGCAAAACGAACGCTGAAGCTTTCTTT. Protein: CASSFGDTRKTNAEAFF.

CDR3 nucleotide sequence: TGTGCCAGCAGACCGATTCTAGGAAAAGGCACTGAAGCTTTCTTT. Translating gives CASRPILGKGTEAFF. The rearrangement uses TRBV11-2 and TRBJ1-1, with D uncertain. Trimming removed 6 bases from V and 4 bases from J, with 18 bases in between. The CDR3 has 15 amino acids. Germline V gene lookup returns CDR1 SGHAT and CDR2 FQNNGV.

The CDR3 sequence: CASGPYNQPQHF. Here the CDR3 DNA reads TGTGCCAGCGGGCCTTACAATCAGCCCCAGCATTTT. This sequence joins TRBV6-2 or TRBV6-3 and TRBJ1-5, with D hard to call. Trimming removed 8 bases from V and 3 bases from J, with 8 bases in between. CDR1 is MNHEY, CDR2 SVGEGT, per germline. The CDR3 is made up of 12 amino acids.

The chain carries TRBV7-6 and TRBJ1-2; D unclear. Germline CDR1 SGHVS, CDR2 FNYEAQ. Trimming cost V 1 base and J 5 bases, with 8 bases left between them. The CDR3 spans 13 residues. The CDR3 nucleotides read TGTGCCAGCAGCTTAGGGGAGAGATATGGCTACACCTTC. It codes for CASSLGERYGYTF.

This clonotype was detected many times. Germline and junction disagree at one end, which may indicate a read error. This chain joins TRBV6-6 and TRBJ1-6; TRBD1 might be the D (5 bases). The CDR3 runs 16 residues. Germline-derived CDR1 and CDR2 are MNHNY and SVGAGI (reference sequence). CDR3 sequence (DNA): TGTGCCAGCAGTTACTCGGGGCAAGCCCCAAATTCACCCCTCCATTTT. Translated, it gives CASSYSGQAPNSPLHF.

This clonotype was observed a few times. For the CDR3, the DNA is TGTGCCATCAGTGAGTCGTCCCCCAGCAGCTATGGCTACACCTTC. Translation gives CAISESSPSSYGYTF. The chain has TRBV10-3 and TRBJ1-2; no reliable D call. The ends were cut back, 0 bases at V and 4 bases at J, with 12 bases in the middle. This CDR3 comprises 15 residues. The V gene's germline CDR1 is ENHRY and CDR2 SYGVKD.

V is TRBV20-1 and J is TRBJ2-1; D remains ambiguous. The ends were cut back, 0 bases at V and 0 bases at J, with 15 bases in the middle. Germline CDR1 and CDR2: DFQATT and SNEGSKA (reference sequence). The length of the CDR3 is 17 residues. This CDR3 reads CSARDAKDPLSYNEQFF. The CDR3 DNA sequence: TGCAGTGCTAGAGACGCCAAGGATCCCCTCTCCTACAATGAGCAGTTCTTC.